The source of this TCR beta chain is a study of neurological immune-mediated disorders. By 5'RACE with 10-nucleotide random UMIs, the cDNA was made. A single record per CDR3 protein comes from TCRdb applying MiXCR to the 5' RACE reads. The sample has about 71,000 distinct CDR3 sequences; about 9.4% are singletons. Indicated time point: longitudinal time-point 1 (baseline). Healthy controls consisted of blood bank volunteers in Maryland, USA. Unsorted libraries came from 2 million PBMCs stored at -80 °C. Per germline, CDR1 SNHLY and CDR2 FYNNEI. This CDR3 region has 14 residues. As for this clonotype: Its antigen is still unknown. With a much larger clone just one base away, this may be a read error.

Broader study findings: HTLV-1-associated myelopathy led in TCR clonal expansion, while multiple sclerosis ranked lowest, below healthy controls.

This TCR derives from a young man in good health. Sequenced material: PBMCs. This chain links TRBV2 with TRBJ2-5, with 12 bases aligning to TRBD2. This CDR3 reads CAGRPGLAGETQYF. DNA of the CDR3: TGTGCCGGCAGGCCGGGACTAGCGGGAGAGACCCAGTACTTC.